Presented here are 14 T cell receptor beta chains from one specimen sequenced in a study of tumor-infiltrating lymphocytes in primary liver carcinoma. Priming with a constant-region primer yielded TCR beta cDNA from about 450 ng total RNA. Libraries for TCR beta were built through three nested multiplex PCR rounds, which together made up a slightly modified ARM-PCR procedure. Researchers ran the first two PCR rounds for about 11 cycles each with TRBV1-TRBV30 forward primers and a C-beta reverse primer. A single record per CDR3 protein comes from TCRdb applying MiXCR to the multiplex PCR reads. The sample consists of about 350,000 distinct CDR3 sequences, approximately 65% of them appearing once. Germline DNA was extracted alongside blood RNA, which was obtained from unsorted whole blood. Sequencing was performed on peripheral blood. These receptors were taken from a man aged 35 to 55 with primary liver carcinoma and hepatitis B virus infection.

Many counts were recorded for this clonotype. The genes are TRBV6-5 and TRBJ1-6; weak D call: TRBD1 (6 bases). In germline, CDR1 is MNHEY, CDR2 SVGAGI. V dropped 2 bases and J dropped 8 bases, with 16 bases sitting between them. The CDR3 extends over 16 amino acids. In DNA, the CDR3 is TGTGCCAGCAGTTACGGGGGGGGCATATTGGATTCACCCCTCCACTTT. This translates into CASSYGGGILDSPLHF.

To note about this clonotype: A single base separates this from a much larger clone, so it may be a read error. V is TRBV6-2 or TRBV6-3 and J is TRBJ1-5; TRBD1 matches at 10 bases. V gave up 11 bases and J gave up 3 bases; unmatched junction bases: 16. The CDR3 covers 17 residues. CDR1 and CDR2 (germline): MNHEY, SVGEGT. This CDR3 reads CAGNQPPDRGLNQPQHF. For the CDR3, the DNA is TGTGCCGGCAACCAACCCCCTGACAGGGGGCTCAATCAGCCCCAGCATTTT.

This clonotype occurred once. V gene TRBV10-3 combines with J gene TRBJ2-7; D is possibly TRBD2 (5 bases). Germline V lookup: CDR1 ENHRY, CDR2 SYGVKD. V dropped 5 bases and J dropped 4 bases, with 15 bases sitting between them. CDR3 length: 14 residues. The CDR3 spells CAISTCQRVYEQYF. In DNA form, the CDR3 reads TGTGCCATCAGTACCTGTCAGAGGGTATACGAGCAGTACTTC.

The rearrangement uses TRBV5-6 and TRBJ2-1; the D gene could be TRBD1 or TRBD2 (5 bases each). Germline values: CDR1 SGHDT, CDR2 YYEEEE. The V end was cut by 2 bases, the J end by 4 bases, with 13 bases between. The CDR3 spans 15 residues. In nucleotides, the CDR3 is TGTGCCAGCAGCTTTAAATGGGACGGATACAATGAGCAGTTCTTC. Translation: CASSFKWDGYNEQFF.

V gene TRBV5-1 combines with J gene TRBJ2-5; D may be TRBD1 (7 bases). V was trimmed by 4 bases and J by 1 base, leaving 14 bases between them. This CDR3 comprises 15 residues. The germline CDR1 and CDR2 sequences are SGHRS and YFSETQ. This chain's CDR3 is CASSGGTAAQETQYF. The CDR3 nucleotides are TGCGCCAGCAGCGGGGGGACAGCCGCCCAAGAGACCCAGTACTTC.

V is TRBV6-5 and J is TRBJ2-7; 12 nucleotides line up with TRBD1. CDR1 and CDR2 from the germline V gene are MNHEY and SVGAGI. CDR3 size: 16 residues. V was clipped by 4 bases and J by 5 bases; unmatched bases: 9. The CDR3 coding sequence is TGTGCCAGCAGTTTCGAACCGGGACAGGGGGCAGACGAGCAGTACTTC. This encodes CASSFEPGQGADEQYF.

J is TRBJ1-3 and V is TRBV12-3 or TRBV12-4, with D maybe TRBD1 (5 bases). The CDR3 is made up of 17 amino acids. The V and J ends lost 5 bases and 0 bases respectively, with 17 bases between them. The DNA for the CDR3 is TGTGCCAGCAGTCCCAATTCGGGACGGAGCTCTGGAAACACCATATATTTT. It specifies CASSPNSGRSSGNTIYF.

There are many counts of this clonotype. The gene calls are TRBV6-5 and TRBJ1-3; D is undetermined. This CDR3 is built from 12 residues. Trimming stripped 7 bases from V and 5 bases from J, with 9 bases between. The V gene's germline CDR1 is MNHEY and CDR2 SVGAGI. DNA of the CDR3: TGTGCCAGCACGGACTTTAGAAACACCATATATTTT. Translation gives CASTDFRNTIYF.

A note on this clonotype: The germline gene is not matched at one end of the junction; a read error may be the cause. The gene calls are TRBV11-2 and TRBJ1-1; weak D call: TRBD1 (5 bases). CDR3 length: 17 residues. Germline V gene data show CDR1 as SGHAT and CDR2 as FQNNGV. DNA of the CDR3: TGTACCAGCAGCTTAGATCGAGGGTCAGGGATAAACACTGAAGCTTTCTTT. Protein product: CTSSLDRGSGINTEAFF. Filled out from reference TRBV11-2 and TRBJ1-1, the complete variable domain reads EAGVAQSPRYKIIEKRQSVAFWCNPISGHATLYWYQQILGQGPKLLIQFQNNGVVDDSQLPKDRFSAERLKGVDSTLKIQPAKLEDSAVYLCTSSLDRGSGINTEAFFGQGTRLTVV.

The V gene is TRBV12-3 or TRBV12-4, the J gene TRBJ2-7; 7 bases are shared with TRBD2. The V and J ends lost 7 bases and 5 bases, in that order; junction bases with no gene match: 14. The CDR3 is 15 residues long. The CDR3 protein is CASNIPGLKGNEQYF. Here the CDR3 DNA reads TGTGCCAGCAATATCCCGGGACTAAAAGGTAACGAGCAGTACTTC.

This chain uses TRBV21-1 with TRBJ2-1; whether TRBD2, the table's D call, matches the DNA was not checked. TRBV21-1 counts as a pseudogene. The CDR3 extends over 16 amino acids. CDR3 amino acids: CTSSKAGASIYNEQFF. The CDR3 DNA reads TGTACCAGCAGCAAAGCTGGGGCTAGCATATACAATGAGCAGTTCTTC.

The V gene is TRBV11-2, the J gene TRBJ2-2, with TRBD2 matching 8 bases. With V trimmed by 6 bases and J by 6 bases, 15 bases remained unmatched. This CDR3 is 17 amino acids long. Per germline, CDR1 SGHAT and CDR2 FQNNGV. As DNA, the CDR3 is TGTGCCAGCAGACTTGGGACTAGGGGGAGCTTCCCCGGGGAGCTGTTTTTT. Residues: CASRLGTRGSFPGELFF. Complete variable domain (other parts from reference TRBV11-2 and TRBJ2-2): EAGVAQSPRYKIIEKRQSVAFWCNPISGHATLYWYQQILGQGPKLLIQFQNNGVVDDSQLPKDRFSAERLKGVDSTLKIQPAKLEDSAVYLCASRLGTRGSFPGELFFGEGSRLTVL.

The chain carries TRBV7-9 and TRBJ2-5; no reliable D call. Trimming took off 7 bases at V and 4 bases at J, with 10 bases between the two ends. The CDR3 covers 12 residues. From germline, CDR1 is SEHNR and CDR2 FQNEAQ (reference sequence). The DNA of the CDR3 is TGTGCCAGCAACCGCCCCATAGAGACCCAGTACTTC. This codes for CASNRPIETQYF.

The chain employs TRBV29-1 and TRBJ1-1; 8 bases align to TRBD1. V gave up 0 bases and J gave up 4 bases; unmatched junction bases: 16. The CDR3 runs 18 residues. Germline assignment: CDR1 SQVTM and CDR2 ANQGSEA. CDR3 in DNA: TGCAGCGTTGAAGAGGCCGGGACAGGAGGATATTTGAGCACTGAAGCTTTCTTT. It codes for CSVEEAGTGGYLSTEAFF. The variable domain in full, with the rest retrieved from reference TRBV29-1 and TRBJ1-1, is SAVISQKPSRDICQRGTSLTIQCQVDSQVTMMFWYRQQPGQSLTLIATANQGSEATYESGFVIDKFPISRPNLTFSTLTVSNMSPEDSSIYLCSVEEAGTGGYLSTEAFFGQGTRLTVV.